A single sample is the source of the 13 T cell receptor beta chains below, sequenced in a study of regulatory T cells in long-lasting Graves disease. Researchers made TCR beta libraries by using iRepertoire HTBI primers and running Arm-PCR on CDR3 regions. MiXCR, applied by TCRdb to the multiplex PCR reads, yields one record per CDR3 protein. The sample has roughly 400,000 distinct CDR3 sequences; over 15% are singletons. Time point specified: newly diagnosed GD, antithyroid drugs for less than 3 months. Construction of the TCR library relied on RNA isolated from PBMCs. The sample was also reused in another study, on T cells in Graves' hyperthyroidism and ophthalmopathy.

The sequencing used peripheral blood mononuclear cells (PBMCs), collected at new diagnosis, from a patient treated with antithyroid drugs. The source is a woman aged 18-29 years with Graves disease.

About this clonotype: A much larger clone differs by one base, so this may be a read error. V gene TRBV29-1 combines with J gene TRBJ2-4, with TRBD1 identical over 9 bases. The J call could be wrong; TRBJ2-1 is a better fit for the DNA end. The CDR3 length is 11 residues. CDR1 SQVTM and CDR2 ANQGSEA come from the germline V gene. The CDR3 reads CSVTGGNEQFF. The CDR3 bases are TGCAGCGTTACAGGGGGCAACGAGCAGTTCTTC.

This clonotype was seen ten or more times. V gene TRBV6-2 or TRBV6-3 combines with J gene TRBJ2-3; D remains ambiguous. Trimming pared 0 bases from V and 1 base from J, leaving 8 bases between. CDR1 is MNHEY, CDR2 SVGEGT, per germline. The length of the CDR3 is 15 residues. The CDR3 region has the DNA TGTGCCAGCAGTTACTCGTTCTCCCGCACAGATACGCAGTATTTT. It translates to CASSYSFSRTDTQYF.

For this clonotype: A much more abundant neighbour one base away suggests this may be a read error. CDR3: CASSFELSGYEQFF. The DNA for the CDR3 is TGTGCCAGCAGCTTTGAACTTAGCGGTTACGAGCAGTTCTTC. The chain links TRBV7-3 to TRBJ2-1; D possibly corresponds to TRBD2 (6 bases). CDR3 length: 14 amino acids. Between the trimmed V and J ends, which lost 3 bases and 10 bases, there was a span of 16 bases. Per the germline V gene, CDR1 is SGHTA and CDR2 is FQGTGA.

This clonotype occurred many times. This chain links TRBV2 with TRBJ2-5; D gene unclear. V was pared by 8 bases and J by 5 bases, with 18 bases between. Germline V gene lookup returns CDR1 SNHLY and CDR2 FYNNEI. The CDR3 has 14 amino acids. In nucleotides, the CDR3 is TGTGCCAGCCGGAAGGTGGCTATACGGGAGACCCAGTACTTC. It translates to CASRKVAIRETQYF.

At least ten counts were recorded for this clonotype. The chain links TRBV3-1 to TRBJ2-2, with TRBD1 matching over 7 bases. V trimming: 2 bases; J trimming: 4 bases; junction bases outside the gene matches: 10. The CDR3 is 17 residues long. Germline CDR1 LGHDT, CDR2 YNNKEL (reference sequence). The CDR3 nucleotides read TGTGCCAGCAGCCAACTACAGGGGCCGCCCCCCACCGGGGAGCTGTTTTTT. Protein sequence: CASSQLQGPPPTGELFF.

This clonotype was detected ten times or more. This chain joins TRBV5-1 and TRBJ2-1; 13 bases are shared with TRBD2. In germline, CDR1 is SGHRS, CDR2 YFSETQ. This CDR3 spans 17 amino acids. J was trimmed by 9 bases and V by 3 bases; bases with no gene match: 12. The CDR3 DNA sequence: TGCGCCAGCAGCTCCTCCTTAGGACTAGCGGGAGTTGGTGAGCAGTTCTTC. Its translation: CASSSSLGLAGVGEQFF.

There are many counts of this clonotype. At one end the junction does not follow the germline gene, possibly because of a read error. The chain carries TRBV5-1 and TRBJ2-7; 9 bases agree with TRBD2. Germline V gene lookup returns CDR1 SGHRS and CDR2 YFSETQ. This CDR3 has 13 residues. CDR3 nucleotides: TGTGCCAGCAGGGCTAGCGGGACCTACGAGCAGTACTTC. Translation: CASRASGTYEQYF.

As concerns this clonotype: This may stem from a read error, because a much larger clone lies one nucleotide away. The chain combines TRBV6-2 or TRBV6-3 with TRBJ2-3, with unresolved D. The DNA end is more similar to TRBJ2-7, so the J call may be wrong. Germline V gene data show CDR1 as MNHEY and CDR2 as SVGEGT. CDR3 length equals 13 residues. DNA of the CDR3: TGTGCCAGCAGTTACGCTAATTACAATGAGCAGTACTTC. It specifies CASSYANYNEQYF.

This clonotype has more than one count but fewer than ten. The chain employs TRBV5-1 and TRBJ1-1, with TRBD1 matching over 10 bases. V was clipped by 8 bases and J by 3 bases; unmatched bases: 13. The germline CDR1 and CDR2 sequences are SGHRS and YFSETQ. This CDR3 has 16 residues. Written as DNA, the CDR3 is TGCGCCAGTAAGAGGGGACAGGGGCTGGAGGACACTGAAGCTTTCTTT. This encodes CASKRGQGLEDTEAFF.

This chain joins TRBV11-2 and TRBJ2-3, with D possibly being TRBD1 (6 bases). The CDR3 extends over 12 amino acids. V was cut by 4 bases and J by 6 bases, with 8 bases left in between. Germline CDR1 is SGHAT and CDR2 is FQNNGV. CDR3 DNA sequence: TGTGCCAGCAGCTCTGACAGGGATACGCAGTATTTT. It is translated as CASSSDRDTQYF.

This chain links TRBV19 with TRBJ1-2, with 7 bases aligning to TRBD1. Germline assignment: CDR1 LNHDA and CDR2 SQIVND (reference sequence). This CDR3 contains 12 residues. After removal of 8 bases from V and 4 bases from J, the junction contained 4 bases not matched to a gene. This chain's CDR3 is CASRTGPYGYTF. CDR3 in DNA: TGTGCCAGTCGGACAGGACCCTATGGCTACACCTTC.

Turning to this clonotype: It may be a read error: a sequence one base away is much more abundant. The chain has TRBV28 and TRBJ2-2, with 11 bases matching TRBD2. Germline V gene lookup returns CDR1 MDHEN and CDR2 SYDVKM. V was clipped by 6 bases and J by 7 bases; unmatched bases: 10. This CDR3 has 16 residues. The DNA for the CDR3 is TGTGCCAGCAGCAGCCTACTAGCGGGAGAATTCGGGGAGCTGTTTTTT. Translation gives CASSSLLAGEFGELFF.

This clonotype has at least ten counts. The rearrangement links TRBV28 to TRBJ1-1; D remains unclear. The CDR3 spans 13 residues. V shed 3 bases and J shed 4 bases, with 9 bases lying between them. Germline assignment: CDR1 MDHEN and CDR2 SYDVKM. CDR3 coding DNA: TGTGCCAGCAGTTTCTGGGCGGGCACTGAAGCTTTCTTT. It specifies CASSFWAGTEAFF.